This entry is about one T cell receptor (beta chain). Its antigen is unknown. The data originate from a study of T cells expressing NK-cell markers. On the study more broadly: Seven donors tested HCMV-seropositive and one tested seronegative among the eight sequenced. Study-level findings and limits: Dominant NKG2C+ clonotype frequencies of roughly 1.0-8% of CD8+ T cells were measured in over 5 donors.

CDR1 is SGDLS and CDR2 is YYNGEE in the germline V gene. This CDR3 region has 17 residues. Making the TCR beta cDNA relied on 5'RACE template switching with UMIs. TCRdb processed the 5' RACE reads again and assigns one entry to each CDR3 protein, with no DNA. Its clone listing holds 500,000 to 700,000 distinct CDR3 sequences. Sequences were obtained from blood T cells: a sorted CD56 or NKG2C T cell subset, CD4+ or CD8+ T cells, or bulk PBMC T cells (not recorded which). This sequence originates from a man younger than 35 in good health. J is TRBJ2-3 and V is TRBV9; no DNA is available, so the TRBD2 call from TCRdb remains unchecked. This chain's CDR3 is CASSVGSGERSTDTQYF. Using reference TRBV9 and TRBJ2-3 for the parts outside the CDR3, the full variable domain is DSGVTQTPKHLITATGQRVTLRCSPRSGDLSVYWYQQSLDQGLQFLIQYYNGEERAKGNILERFSAQQFPDLHSELNLSSLELGDSALYFCASSVGSGERSTDTQYFGPGTRLTVL.